This T cell receptor (beta chain) was captured by sequencing in a study of shared clonotypes between healthy human individuals. With 10 bases clipped from V and 4 bases from J, the junction kept 6 bases outside the gene matches. The CDR3 consists of 13 residues. Per the germline V gene, CDR1 is SGHTS and CDR2 is YDEGEE. TCRdb's copy holds only in-frame clones and misses some; the assay was immunoSEQ multiplex PCR. The table shows hundreds of thousands of clones, with around 79% occurring only once. Recent vaccinations or acute infections were absent in the healthy HIV-negative adult donors. The rearrangement links TRBV5-8 to TRBJ2-3, with 10 bases identical to TRBD2. The sequenced sample was PBMCs. The sequence came from a woman aged 40 to 50 in good health. Some clones in this sample may be carry-over from other donors' samples. CDR3 region: CAATAGGPDTQYF. The CDR3 nucleotides read TGTGCCGCCACAGCGGGAGGGCCAGATACGCAGTATTTT.